A single sample is the source of the 5 T cell receptor beta chains below, sequenced in a study of PD-L1 blockade in urothelial cancer. Using immunoSEQ multiplex PCR, the repertoire was profiled, and TCRdb retains in-frame clones only, with some absent. The sample includes roughly 41,000 clones, about four fifths seen only once; the top ten take around 18%. The sample here was PBMCs, taken around atezolizumab (anti-PD-L1) treatment. These receptors were taken from a man between 60 and 75 years old with urothelial cancer.

This chain joins TRBV19 and TRBJ2-7, with D tentatively TRBD1 (5 bases). Trimming cost V 5 bases and J 3 bases, with 17 bases left between them. Germline CDR1 and CDR2: LNHDA and SQIVND (reference sequence). CDR3 length: 15 amino acids. The CDR3 coding sequence is TGTGCCAGTAGTGACCCTGGAACAGGAATCTACGAGCAGTACTTC. This translates into CASSDPGTGIYEQYF.

This chain connects TRBV28 to TRBJ1-4; D may be TRBD1 (5 bases). The CDR3 is 14 amino acids. Trimming pared 6 bases from V and 8 bases from J, leaving 16 bases between. CDR1 and CDR2 from the germline V gene are MDHEN and SYDVKM. The CDR3 DNA follows: TGTGCCAGCAGGCGGGACCTGCAGACCGAAAAACTGTTTTTT. It is translated as CASRRDLQTEKLFF.

This chain joins TRBV6-6 and TRBJ1-5; 10 bases are a match to TRBD1. V shed 2 bases and J 5 bases; nucleotides not matched to a gene: 0. The CDR3 is 14 residues long. The germline V gene has CDR1 MNHNY and CDR2 SVGAGI (reference sequence). The CDR3 protein is CASSYGQGDQPQHF. CDR3 DNA: TGTGCCAGCAGTTACGGACAGGGGGATCAGCCCCAGCATTTT.

V and J are TRBV5-1 and TRBJ2-7, with 7 bases identical to TRBD1. The CDR3 totals 15 residues. Germline CDR1 reads SGHRS; CDR2 reads YFSETQ. The J segment lost 2 bases and the V segment lost 4 bases, leaving 9 bases of the junction unmatched. CDR3 in amino acids: CASSLTPGQPYEQYF. DNA for the CDR3: TGCGCCAGCAGCCTAACCCCGGGACAGCCCTACGAGCAGTACTTC. The entire variable domain, with the rest obtained from reference TRBV5-1 and TRBJ2-7, is as follows: KAGVTQTPRYLIKTRGQQVTLSCSPISGHRSVSWYQQTPGQGLQFLFEYFSETQRNKGNFPGRFSGRQFSNSRSEMNVSTLELGDSALYLCASSLTPGQPYEQYFGPGTRLTVT.

This clone was picked up one time. This chain uses TRBV6-4 with TRBJ2-1; 10 positions agree with TRBD2. CDR1 and CDR2 from the germline V gene are MRHNA and SNTAGT. This CDR3 spans 15 amino acids. The V and J ends lost 4 bases and 8 bases, in that order; junction bases with no gene match: 8. DNA of the CDR3: TGTGCCAGCAGTGGGAGCGGGGGGGAGGTCGATGAGCAGTTCTTC. Its translation is CASSGSGGEVDEQFF.